The clone carrying this TCR beta chain has more than one count but fewer than ten. These data originate in a study of shared T cell receptors in the human thymus. The data were produced by immunoSEQ multiplex PCR, yet TCRdb's version contains in-frame clones alone and is incomplete. Of over 450,000 clones listed, approximately 80% were seen once; the top ten hold about 0.012%. This CDR3 has 16 amino acids. CDR1 is LNHNV, CDR2 YYDKDF, per germline (reference sequence). V dropped 1 base and J dropped 5 bases, with 15 bases sitting between them. These data were likewise used in another study, on human thymus T cells. That paper adds: During corrective heart surgery, resections were taken, and the thymus tissue came from them. Thymic and blood repertoires appeared to carry a bias in their V and J gene usage. The related literature has documented a marked overlap of thymic repertoires among unrelated individuals.

The receptor was derived from a boy in the first two years of life with a congenital heart defect. What was sequenced was thymocytes. The rearrangement links TRBV15 to TRBJ2-1, with D hard to call. The CDR3 DNA reads TGTGCCACCAGCAGAGGAGATGTACAGCCCAACAATGAGCAGTTCTTC. Its protein product is CATSRGDVQPNNEQFF.